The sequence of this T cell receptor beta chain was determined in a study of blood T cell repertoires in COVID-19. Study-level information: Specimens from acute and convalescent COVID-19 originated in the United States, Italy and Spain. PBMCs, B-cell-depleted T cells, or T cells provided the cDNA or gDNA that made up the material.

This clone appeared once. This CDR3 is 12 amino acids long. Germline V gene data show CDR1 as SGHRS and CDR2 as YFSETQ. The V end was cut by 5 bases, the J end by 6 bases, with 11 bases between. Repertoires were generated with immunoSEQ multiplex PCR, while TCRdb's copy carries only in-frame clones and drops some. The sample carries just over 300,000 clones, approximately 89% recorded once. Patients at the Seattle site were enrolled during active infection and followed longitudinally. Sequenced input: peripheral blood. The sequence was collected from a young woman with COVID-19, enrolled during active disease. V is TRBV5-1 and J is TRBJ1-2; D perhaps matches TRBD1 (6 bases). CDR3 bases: TGCGCCAGCAGTCGGACAGCCGATGGCTACACCTTC. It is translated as CASSRTADGYTF.